This T cell receptor beta chain was identified during a study of cytomegalovirus exposure and HLA in healthy donors. Study-wide results and limits: CMV serostatus alone was available as immune exposure information.

With 60 Vbeta and 13 Jbeta primers, the PCR was carried out. Using immunoSEQ multiplex PCR, the repertoire was profiled, and TCRdb retains in-frame clones only, with some absent. The sample yields 100,000 to 150,000 clones, roughly 78% seen once. Looked up from germline, CDR1 is MRHNA and CDR2 is SNTAGT. The CDR3 is 13 residues long. V gave up 5 bases and J gave up 7 bases; unmatched junction bases: 7. On this clone itself: Antigen unknown.

Likely unrecorded immune exposures existed in these nominally healthy donors. The rearrangement uses TRBV6-4 and TRBJ1-2; the match to TRBD1 covers 7 bases. The TCR sequence derives from a man aged 25-45 years in good health and CMV-seropositive. The sample consisted of PBMCs. This chain's CDR3 is CASSLTGDSGYTF. The CDR3 DNA is TGTGCCAGCAGTTTAACAGGGGATTCTGGCTACACCTTC.